Listed here is a single TCR beta chain. Its antigen remains unidentified. This record belongs to a study of OX40 agonist ivuxolimab in advanced cancers. Study at large: The patients received agonistic anti-OX40 (CD134) antibody ivuxolimab. General observations from the study: More expanded clones were found, on average, in CD8+ than in CD4+ T cells. Both blood CD4+ and CD8+ T cells showed clonal growth by week 6 at 0.1 to 3.0 mg/kg.

Repertoires were generated with immunoSEQ multiplex PCR, while TCRdb's copy carries only in-frame clones and drops some. The sample consists of over 14,000 clones, roughly 75% of them appearing once. The CDR3 consists of 15 residues. The germline V and J ends were trimmed by 0 bases and 2 bases, with 10 bases remaining between them. CDR1 and CDR2 (germline): ENHRY, SYGVKD. Sampling of blood occurred at baseline, cycle 4 day 1, and cycle 7 day 1. The source material was CD4+ or CD8+ T cells sorted from blood, sampled in a trial of the OX40 agonist ivuxolimab. This sequence joins TRBV10-3 and TRBJ1-1, with D possibly being TRBD1 (5 bases). This TCR derives from an adult with an advanced solid tumor such as melanoma, head and neck, liver or kidney cancer. The CDR3, as DNA: TGTGCCATCAGTGAGTCCCAGGGTGTTAACACTGAAGCTTTCTTT. It codes for CAISESQGVNTEAFF.